Described below is a single TCR beta chain sequence and its context. Its antigen is undetermined. Different DNA sequences within this sample yield the same CDR3. The source of the sample is a study of shared clonotypes between healthy human individuals. Data came from immunoSEQ multiplex PCR; TCRdb stores just in-frame clones and leaves some out. The data hold around 700,000 clones, with 60% to 80% observed a single time. Study conclusions and caveats: Shared clonotypes across all four donors exceeded non-shared ones in generation probability.

There are 15 residues in the CDR3. Trimming left V 0 bases short and J 0 bases short, with 9 bases between. Germline CDR1 and CDR2: SGHRS and YFSETQ. What was sequenced was memory CD4+ T cells sorted from blood. Regarding subset: CD45RA-negative fraction. The origin of this receptor is a woman aged 30 to 39 in good health. The chain has TRBV5-1 and TRBJ2-5; D may be TRBD2 (6 bases). This CDR3 is CASSLVLADQETQYF. As DNA, the CDR3 is TGCGCCAGCAGCTTGGTACTAGCAGACCAAGAGACCCAGTACTTC.